Given below is one T cell receptor beta chain in context. Its target is unknown. Every subset's genomic DNA went evenly onto several immunoSEQ plates. Assay used: immunoSEQ multiplex PCR; TCRdb lists only in-frame clones, some missing. The sample lists approximately 530,000 clones, 95% to 97% occurring once. The data derive from a study of shared clonotypes between healthy human individuals. Notes on the study in general: It was observed that about 5% of naive CD4 clonotypes were shared across several donors. Unshared clonotypes carried lower generation probabilities than those common to all four donors.

The sequence came from a woman in her 30s in good health. The sample consisted of naive CD4+ T cells sorted from blood. The subset: CD45RA+ positively selected.

The CDR3 reads CASSWDNTDTQYF. For the CDR3, the DNA is TGTGCCAGCAGTTGGGACAACACAGATACGCAGTATTTT. The chain carries TRBV27 and TRBJ2-3, with D maybe TRBD1 (6 bases). The ends were cut back, 4 bases at V and 2 bases at J, with 7 bases in the middle. The germline gives CDR1 MNHEY, CDR2 SMNVEV (reference sequence). This CDR3 region has 13 residues.